The rows below give T cell receptor beta chains drawn from one sample of a study of T cells expressing NK-cell markers. From its re-call of the 5' RACE reads, TCRdb lists each CDR3 protein once, without DNA. Its table records about half a million distinct CDR3 sequences. The sequenced sample was blood T cells: a sorted CD56 or NKG2C T cell subset, CD4+ or CD8+ T cells, or bulk PBMC T cells (not recorded which). The receptor source for this set is a woman aged 45-59 years in good health. Each CDR3 is given with its conserved first and last residue.

V	J	CDR3
TRBV7-2	TRBJ2-1	CASSFVALGLAGGFDEQFF
TRBV20-1	TRBJ1-2	CSATGTGERGYTF
TRBV7-2	TRBJ2-1	CASSLRQFYNEQFF
TRBV24-1	TRBJ2-1	CATSDPLLGGAYNEQFF
TRBV12-3/TRBV12-4	TRBJ2-5	CASSFPLAGEGETQYF
TRBV9	TRBJ2-3	CATGTGGAVDTQYF
TRBV5-1	TRBJ2-3	CASSFQDQSTDTQYF
TRBV25-1	TRBJ1-4	CASKSGAREKLFF
TRBV11-3	TRBJ1-2	CASSFGTDNYGYTF
TRBV19	TRBJ2-2	CASSTGLRTGELFF
TRBV6-5	TRBJ2-3	CASSTYDTQYF
TRBV10-3	TRBJ1-5	CAISESAWSNQPQHF
TRBV7-2	TRBJ2-3	CASSFRGSSTDTQYF
TRBV18	TRBJ2-3	CASSPEGLEGQYF
TRBV7-3	TRBJ1-2	CASSYGTGEDGYTF
TRBV19	TRBJ1-5	CASSSGPGVSHF
TRBV10-2	TRBJ2-1	CASSESRTRYNEQFF
TRBV29-1	TRBJ2-2	CSAKGLAGAGELFF
TRBV20-1	TRBJ2-6	CSAQGGGANVLTF
TRBV30	TRBJ1-4	CAWSVTEKLFF
TRBV20-1	TRBJ2-1	CSARDTRTEQFF
TRBV20-1	TRBJ2-1	CSTLIGDEQFF
TRBV20-1	TRBJ1-5	CSARGGDFRQPQHF
TRBV10-3	TRBJ2-1	CAIRKPNAAEQFF
TRBV19	TRBJ2-1	CATTDTGTSVYNEQFF
TRBV6-1	TRBJ2-1	CASSAGGVQNEQFF
TRBV25-1	TRBJ2-7	CASSDILSYEQYF
TRBV13	TRBJ2-6	CASSSFDRANSGANVLTF
TRBV5-4	TRBJ2-7	CASSQHVGEQYF
TRBV24-1	TRBJ1-1	CATSDSRTEAFF
TRBV3-1	TRBJ1-2	CASSQDSRGGYTF
TRBV24-1	TRBJ2-4	CATSDLAGKNIQYF
TRBV5-1	TRBJ1-1	CASSHGTGSSSGAFF
TRBV6-5	TRBJ2-7	CASSYSTLLDEQYF
TRBV4-1	TRBJ2-1	CASRRGSGGPNEQFF
TRBV27	TRBJ2-5	CASRPTGREETQYF
TRBV5-1	TRBJ2-5	CASSLKTVETQYF
TRBV11-3	TRBJ2-4	CASSSLAGSIIQYF
TRBV19	TRBJ2-3	CATDRGWSDTQYF
TRBV6-6	TRBJ2-5	CASSSPGTSGRLYQETQYF
TRBV9	TRBJ2-3	CASSVEVKVRTDTQYF
TRBV3-1	TRBJ2-1	CASSQDPGWGEQFF
TRBV6-5	TRBJ2-2	CASSSPGTYTGELFF